This T cell receptor (beta chain) is from a study of regulatory T cells in long-lasting Graves disease. Time point here: persistent/refractory GD, antithyroid drugs over 5 years with positive TRAb. Following extraction of RNA from PBMCs, that RNA was used to make the TCR library. This clonotype was detected a few times. Its antigen remains unidentified. With 6 bases clipped from V and 7 bases from J, the junction kept 9 bases outside the gene matches. Germline-derived CDR1 and CDR2 are MDHEN and SYDVKM. The CDR3 length is 15 residues. Overall study findings and caveats: Comparison showed that persistent patients shared more public clonotypes (under 3,000) than new patients (966). Accuracy was perhaps lowered by the small sample size. Persistent disease was associated with favored TRBV28 usage and with favored use of TRBJ1-2 and TRBJ2-5.

Arm-PCR of CDR3 regions and iRepertoire HTBI primers were the basis on which TCR beta libraries were built. TCRdb used MiXCR to reprocess the multiplex PCR reads, holding one entry per CDR3 protein. Found here are 350,000 to 450,000 distinct CDR3 sequences, approximately 22% of them singletons; the top ten hold about 13%. This clonotype originated in a female donor with Graves disease. The V and J genes are TRBV28 and TRBJ2-1, with TRBD1 identical over 10 bases. The sample consisted of peripheral blood mononuclear cells (PBMCs), taken when the disease was refractory, from a patient treated with antithyroid drugs. Written as DNA, the CDR3 is TGTGCCAGCAGCCCCGGGACAGGGGCAGGGAATGAGCAGTTCTTC. As protein: CASSPGTGAGNEQFF.